Listed below are T cell receptor beta chains from one sample, sequenced in a study of cytomegalovirus exposure and HLA in healthy donors. The method was immunoSEQ multiplex PCR; TCRdb's version includes in-frame clones alone and lacks a portion of them. The sample includes 90,000 to 120,000 clones, more than 75% of them seen just once. Sequenced input: PBMCs. These receptor sequences come from a woman aged 40 to 50 in good health and CMV-seronegative. CDR3s include the opening cysteine and the closing phenylalanine or tryptophan. The D gene is left open where the match is weak. Clone size is given for some rows only: seen once, a few or many times, or a class if the clone is expanded.

DNA	CDR3	V	size	D	J
TGTGCCAGCAGTTTTAGCCAGCGGGGGGCAGATACGCAGTATTTT	CASSFSQRGADTQYF	TRBV6-1	.	TRBD2	TRBJ2-3
TGTGCCAGCAGTGGTAGTGGGCCAGCGAACACTGAAGCTTTCTTT	CASSGSGPANTEAFF	TRBV6-1	.	.	TRBJ1-1
TGTGCCAGCTCGCCGGGACAGGGGATCGAGTATGGCTACACCTTC	CASSPGQGIEYGYTF	TRBV18	.	TRBD1	TRBJ1-2
TGTGCCAGCAGCTTAGGGTCCATGACAGTTAATGAAAAACTGTTTTTT	CASSLGSMTVNEKLFF	TRBV7-9	.	.	TRBJ1-4
TGTGCCATCAGACAGGGACCCAATCAGCCCCAGCATTTT	CAIRQGPNQPQHF	TRBV10-3	.	.	TRBJ1-5
TGTGCCAGTAGTATAGAGACAGGGAGGTGGCAGCCCCAGCATTTT	CASSIETGRWQPQHF	TRBV19	.	TRBD1	TRBJ1-5
TGTGCCAGTAGTACAGGTTCCGTGGTTGGGGCCAACGTCCTGACTTTC	CASSTGSVVGANVLTF	TRBV19	.	.	TRBJ2-6
TGCGCCAGCAGCCAGGTCCGGGGGAACACTGAAGCTTTCTTT	CASSQVRGNTEAFF	TRBV4-3	few	.	TRBJ1-1
TGTGCCAGCAGCCCAGGGGGGTACGATACGCAGTATTTT	CASSPGGYDTQYF	TRBV9	.	.	TRBJ2-3
TGTGCCAGCAGTGCCGGGATCGCCCATGAGCAGTACTTC	CASSAGIAHEQYF	TRBV27	.	.	TRBJ2-7
TGTGCCAGCAGACGGATGAGCGGCTACAATGAGCAGTTCTTC	CASRRMSGYNEQFF	TRBV6-5	.	.	TRBJ2-1
TGTGCCAGCAGCTTTGGGCCGACAGGGAAATACGAGCAGTACTTC	CASSFGPTGKYEQYF	TRBV7-2	.	TRBD1	TRBJ2-7
TGTGCCAGCAGCTTAACGGGAGCAGAGACCCAGTACTTC	CASSLTGAETQYF	TRBV7-9	.	.	TRBJ2-5
TGTGCCTCCTCTCTGACCCGCGGGGACAGCATTTTCACCGGGGAGCTGTTTTTT	CASSLTRGDSIFTGELFF	TRBV9	.	.	TRBJ2-2
TGTGCCAGCAGTGAGTGGGACACCGCCCGGTACGAGCAGTACTTC	CASSEWDTARYEQYF	TRBV2	.	.	TRBJ2-7
TGTGCCAGCAGAGAGTGGGGGGGCAGTAATCAGCCCCAGCATTTT	CASREWGGSNQPQHF	TRBV28	.	.	TRBJ1-5
TGTGCCAGCAGCCGGCCTAGGTCCAATGAGCAGTTCTTC	CASSRPRSNEQFF	TRBV5-5	.	.	TRBJ2-1
TGCAGCGTCCGCAGGGAGGGCACCGGGGAGCTGTTTTTT	CSVRREGTGELFF	TRBV29-1	.	TRBD2	TRBJ2-2
TGTGCCAGCAGCCAATCGTTGAACACTGAAGCTTTCTTT	CASSQSLNTEAFF	TRBV14	.	.	TRBJ1-1
TGTGCCAGCTCACGACCCGGGACAGCGAACTACGAGCAGTACTTC	CASSRPGTANYEQYF	TRBV18	.	TRBD1	TRBJ2-7
TGTGCCAGTCCACGGGGCACTGAAGCTTTCTTT	CASPRGTEAFF	TRBV6-6	.	.	TRBJ1-1
TGTGCCAGCAGCGCACCCGGACAGGGCACTGAAGCTTTCTTT	CASSAPGQGTEAFF	TRBV5-8	.	TRBD1	TRBJ1-1
TGTGCCAGCAGTTTATTTGGACAGGGCTATGGCTACACCTTC	CASSLFGQGYGYTF	TRBV27	.	TRBD1	TRBJ1-2